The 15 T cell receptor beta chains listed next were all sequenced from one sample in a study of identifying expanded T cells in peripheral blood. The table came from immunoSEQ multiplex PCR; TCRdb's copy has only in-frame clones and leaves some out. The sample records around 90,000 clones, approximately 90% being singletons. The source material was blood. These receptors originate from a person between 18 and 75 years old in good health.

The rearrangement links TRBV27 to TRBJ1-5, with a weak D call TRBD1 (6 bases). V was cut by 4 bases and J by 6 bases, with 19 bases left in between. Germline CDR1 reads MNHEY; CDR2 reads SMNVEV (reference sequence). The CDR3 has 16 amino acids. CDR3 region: CASSYGVGGGGQPQHF. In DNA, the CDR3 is TGTGCCAGCAGTTACGGCGTGGGGGGGGGCGGTCAGCCCCAGCATTTT.

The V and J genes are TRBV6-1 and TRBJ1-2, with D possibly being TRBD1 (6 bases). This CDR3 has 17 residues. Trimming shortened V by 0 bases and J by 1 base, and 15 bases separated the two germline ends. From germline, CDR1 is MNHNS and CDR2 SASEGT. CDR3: CASSEAWGGASNYGYTF. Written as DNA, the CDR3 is TGTGCCAGCAGTGAAGCGTGGGGGGGGGCGAGTAACTATGGCTACACCTTC.

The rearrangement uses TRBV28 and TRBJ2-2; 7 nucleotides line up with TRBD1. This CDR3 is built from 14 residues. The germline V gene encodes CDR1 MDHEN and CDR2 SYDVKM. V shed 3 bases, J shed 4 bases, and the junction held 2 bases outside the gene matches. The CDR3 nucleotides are TGTGCCAGCAGTTTTGCAGGGGGCACCGGGGAGCTGTTTTTT. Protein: CASSFAGGTGELFF.

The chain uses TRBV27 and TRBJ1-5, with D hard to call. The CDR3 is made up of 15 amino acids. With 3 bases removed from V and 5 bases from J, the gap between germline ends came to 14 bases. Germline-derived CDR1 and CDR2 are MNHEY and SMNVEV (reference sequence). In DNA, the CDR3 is TGTGCCAGCAGTTTTCGGGGATCGGAGTATCAGCCCCAGCATTTT. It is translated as CASSFRGSEYQPQHF.

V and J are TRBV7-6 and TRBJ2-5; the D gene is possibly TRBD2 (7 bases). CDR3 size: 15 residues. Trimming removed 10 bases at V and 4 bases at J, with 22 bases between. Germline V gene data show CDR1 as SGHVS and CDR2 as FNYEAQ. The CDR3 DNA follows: TGTGCCACTAACCAAGGGGGGGGGCGCATAGAGACCCAGTACTTC. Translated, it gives CATNQGGGRIETQYF.

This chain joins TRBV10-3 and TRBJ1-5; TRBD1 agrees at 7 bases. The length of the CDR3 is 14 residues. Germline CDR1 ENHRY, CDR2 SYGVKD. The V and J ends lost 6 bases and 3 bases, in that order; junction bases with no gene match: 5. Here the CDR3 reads CAIRSDRTNQPQHF. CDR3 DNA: TGTGCCATCAGGTCGGACAGGACCAATCAGCCCCAGCATTTT.

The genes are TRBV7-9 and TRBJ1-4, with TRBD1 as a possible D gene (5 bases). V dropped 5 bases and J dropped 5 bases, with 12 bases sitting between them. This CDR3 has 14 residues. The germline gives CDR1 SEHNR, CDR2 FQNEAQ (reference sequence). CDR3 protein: CASSQRGPNEKLFF. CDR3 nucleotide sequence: TGTGCCAGCAGCCAGCGGGGCCCCAATGAAAAACTGTTTTTT. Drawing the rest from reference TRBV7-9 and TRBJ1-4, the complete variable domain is DTGVSQNPRHKITKRGQNVTFRCDPISEHNRLYWYRQTLGQGPEFLTYFQNEAQLEKSRLLSDRFSAERPKGSFSTLEIQRTEQGDSAMYLCASSQRGPNEKLFFGSGTQLSVL.

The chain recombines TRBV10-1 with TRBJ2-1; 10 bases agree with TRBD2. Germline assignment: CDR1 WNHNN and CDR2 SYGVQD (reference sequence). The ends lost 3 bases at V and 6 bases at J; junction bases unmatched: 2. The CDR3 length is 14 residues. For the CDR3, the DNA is TGCGCCAGCAGTGAATTAGCGGGGGGCAATGAGCAGTTCTTC. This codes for CASSELAGGNEQFF.

In nucleotides, the CDR3 is TGCGCCAGCAGCAACCCTGGGTCCGGGGAGCTGTTTTTT. It is translated as CASSNPGSGELFF. The chain employs TRBV5-1 and TRBJ2-2; D gene unclear. Trimming removed 4 bases from V and 6 bases from J, with 10 bases in between. CDR1 and CDR2 from the germline V gene are SGHRS and YFSETQ. The CDR3 loop spans 13 amino acids.

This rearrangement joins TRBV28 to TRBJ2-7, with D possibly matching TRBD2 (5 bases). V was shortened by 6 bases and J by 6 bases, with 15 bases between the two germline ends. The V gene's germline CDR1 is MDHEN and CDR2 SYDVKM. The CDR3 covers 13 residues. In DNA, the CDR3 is TGTGCCAGCAGCCCCCCTAGGGCGGGCGAGCAGTACTTC. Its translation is CASSPPRAGEQYF.

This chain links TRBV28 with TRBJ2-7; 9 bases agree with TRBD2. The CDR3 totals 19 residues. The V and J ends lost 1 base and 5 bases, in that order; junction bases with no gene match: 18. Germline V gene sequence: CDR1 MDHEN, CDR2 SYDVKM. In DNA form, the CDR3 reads TGTGCCAGCAGTTTATTCCCTACTAGCGGGTTTGGCTTGGTGAACGAGCAGTACTTC. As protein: CASSLFPTSGFGLVNEQYF.

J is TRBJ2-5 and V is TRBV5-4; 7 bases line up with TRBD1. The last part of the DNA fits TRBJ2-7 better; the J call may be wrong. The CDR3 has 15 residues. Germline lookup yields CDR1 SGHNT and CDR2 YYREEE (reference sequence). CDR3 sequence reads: CASSPNQDRVREQYF. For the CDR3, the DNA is TGTGCCAGCAGCCCAAATCAAGACAGGGTGCGCGAGCAGTACTTC.

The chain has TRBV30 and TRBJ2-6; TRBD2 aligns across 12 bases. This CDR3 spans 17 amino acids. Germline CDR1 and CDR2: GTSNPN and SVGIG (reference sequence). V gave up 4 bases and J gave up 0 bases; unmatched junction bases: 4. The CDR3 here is CAWNPSGRASGANVLTF. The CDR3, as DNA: TGTGCCTGGAATCCTAGCGGGAGGGCCTCTGGGGCCAACGTCCTGACTTTC.

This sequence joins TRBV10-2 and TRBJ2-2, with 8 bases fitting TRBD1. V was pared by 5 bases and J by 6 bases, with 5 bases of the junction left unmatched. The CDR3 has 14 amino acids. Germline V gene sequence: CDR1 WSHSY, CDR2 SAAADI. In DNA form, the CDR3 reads TGCGCCAGCAGTACGACAGGGGATCCCGGGGAGCTGTTTTTT. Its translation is CASSTTGDPGELFF.

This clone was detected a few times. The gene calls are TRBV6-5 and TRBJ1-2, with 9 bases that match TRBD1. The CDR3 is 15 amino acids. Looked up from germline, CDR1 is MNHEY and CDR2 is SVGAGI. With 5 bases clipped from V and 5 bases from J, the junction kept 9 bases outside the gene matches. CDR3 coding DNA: TGTGCCAGCAGTACCGGACAGGGGAAATGGTATGGCTACACCTTC. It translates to CASSTGQGKWYGYTF.